These T cell receptor beta chains were read from a single sample in a study of blood T cell repertoires in COVID-19. The data were produced by immunoSEQ multiplex PCR, yet TCRdb's version contains in-frame clones alone and is incomplete. This sample carries a few hundred thousand clones, 83% of them seen once, and the ten largest clones take 4.6%. Sequencing input: peripheral blood. The receptor set was obtained from a man aged 60-69 years who had recovered from COVID-19. CDR3s include the opening cysteine and the closing phenylalanine or tryptophan. The order of the fields is J gene, V gene, D gene, clone size, CDR3 protein, CDR3 DNA. A D gene is named only where the DNA matches it firmly. Rows give clone size only sometimes, using once, few, many, or a class for an expanded clone.

>TRBJ2-1|TRBV7-8|TRBD2|-
CASSLRTRWDEQFF
TGTGCCAGCAGCTTGAGGACTAGGTGGGATGAGCAGTTCTTC
>TRBJ1-2|TRBV19|TRBD1|-
CASSSAPTGIGYTF
TGTGCCAGTAGTTCCGCCCCGACAGGGATTGGCTACACCTTC
>TRBJ2-1|TRBV3-1/TRBV3-2|TRBD2|-
CASRESKLAGYEQFF
TGTGCCAGCAGGGAAAGCAAACTAGCGGGATATGAGCAGTTCTTC
>TRBJ2-2|TRBV3-1/TRBV3-2|TRBD1|-
CASSPTGLLDTGELFF
TGTGCCAGCAGTCCGACAGGGCTGTTGGACACCGGGGAGCTGTTTTTT
>TRBJ2-7|TRBV15|TRBD2|-
CVTSRETGGKGHEQYF
TGTGTCACCAGCAGAGAGACGGGAGGGAAGGGGCACGAGCAGTACTTC
>TRBJ1-3|TRBV7-2|TRBD1|-
CASSLGPQGAGNTIYF
TGTGCCAGCAGCTTAGGCCCACAGGGGGCTGGAAACACCATATATTTT
>TRBJ1-5|TRBV5-6|TRBD1|-
CASSLTGGQSNQPQHF
TGTGCCAGCAGCCTGACAGGGGGCCAGAGCAATCAGCCCCAGCATTTT
>TRBJ1-6|TRBV7-2|-|-
CASSFDSYNSPLHF
TGTGCCAGCAGCTTTGACAGCTATAATTCACCCCTCCACTTT
>TRBJ2-1|TRBV18|TRBD1|-
CASSLGQDAYNEQFF
TGTGCCAGCTCGCTGGGACAGGACGCCTACAATGAGCAGTTCTTC
>TRBJ1-6|TRBV28|-|-
CASTPRGAGNSPLHF
TGTGCCAGCACCCCCCGCGGGGCCGGGAATTCACCCCTCCACTTT
>TRBJ2-3|TRBV7-3|TRBD2|once
CASSILAGTSGRDTDTQYF
TGTGCCAGCAGCATCCTGGCGGGGACTAGCGGGCGAGACACAGATACGCAGTATTTT
>TRBJ2-7|TRBV6-1|TRBD1|-
CASSEQTGVSEQYF
TGTGCCAGCAGTGAACAGACAGGGGTAAGCGAGCAGTACTTC
>TRBJ2-4|TRBV29-1|TRBD1|-
CSALGQGDIQYF
TGCAGCGCCCTGGGACAGGGGGACATTCAGTACTTC
>TRBJ1-2|TRBV5-1|TRBD1|-
CASSRGAGGADGYTF
TGCGCCAGCAGCAGGGGGGCAGGGGGCGCGGATGGCTACACCTTC
>TRBJ1-2|TRBV15|TRBD1|-
CATSRDWTGYGYTF
TGTGCCACCAGCAGAGATTGGACAGGGTATGGCTACACCTTC
>TRBJ2-7|TRBV28|TRBD1|once
CASSPSDRVVREQYF
TGTGCCAGCAGTCCCTCGGACAGGGTTGTCCGCGAGCAGTACTTC
>TRBJ2-7|TRBV5-1|TRBD1|once
CASSTDRAYEQYF
TGCGCCAGCAGCACGGACAGGGCCTACGAGCAGTACTTC
>TRBJ2-1|TRBV27|TRBD2|-
CASSLGLAGVNEQFF
TGTGCCAGCAGTTTGGGACTAGCGGGAGTTAATGAGCAGTTCTTC
>TRBJ1-6|TRBV4-1|-|-
CASSQDPSDSSYNSPLHF
TGCGCCAGCAGCCAAGATCCCTCCGACAGCTCCTATAATTCACCCCTCCACTTT
>TRBJ1-1|TRBV10-3|-|-
CAISGDTEAFF
TGTGCCATCAGTGGAGATACTGAAGCTTTCTTT
>TRBJ1-1|TRBV18|-|-
CASSPEAVGGVFTEAFF
TGTGCCAGCTCACCAGAGGCCGTAGGGGGGGTCTTCACTGAAGCTTTCTTT
>TRBJ1-1|TRBV19|TRBD1|few
CASSQQGNREAFF
TGTGCCAGTAGTCAACAGGGGAATCGGGAAGCTTTCTTT
>TRBJ1-2|TRBV5-4|TRBD1|few
CASSSTGNYGYTF
TGTGCCAGCAGCTCGACAGGGAACTATGGCTACACCTTC
>TRBJ2-5|TRBV7-9|TRBD2|-
CASSTGLAGGTQYF
TGTGCCAGCAGCACGGGACTAGCGGGAGGGACCCAGTACTTC
>TRBJ2-7|TRBV7-8|-|-
CASSLSSTASLLTYEQYF
TGTGCCAGCAGCTTAAGTTCGACTGCTTCGCTTTTGACCTACGAGCAGTACTTC
>TRBJ1-4|TRBV5-5|-|few
CASSPRATNEKLFF
TGTGCCAGCTCACCCCGGGCAACTAATGAAAAACTGTTTTTT
>TRBJ2-5|TRBV5-4|TRBD2|few
CASSLGFRHRASGVQETQYF
TGTGCCAGCAGCTTGGGGTTTAGGCATCGGGCTAGCGGGGTTCAAGAGACCCAGTACTTC
>TRBJ1-2|TRBV5-1|TRBD1|-
CASSRTGTIDGYTF
TGCGCCAGCAGTCGGACAGGGACCATCGATGGCTACACCTTC
>TRBJ2-5|TRBV6-6|TRBD2|-
CASSEGLAGRETQYF
TGTGCCAGCAGTGAGGGACTAGCGGGGCGAGAGACCCAGTACTTC
>TRBJ2-3|TRBV9|-|-
CASSVSFRGSTDTQYF
TGTGCCAGCAGCGTCAGTTTCCGGGGGAGCACAGATACGCAGTATTTT
>TRBJ1-2|TRBV5-1|-|-
CASSLVEGGDYGYTF
TGCGCCAGCAGCTTGGTGGAGGGAGGAGACTATGGCTACACCTTC
>TRBJ1-2|TRBV7-2|TRBD1|-
CASSLAGQGGTYGYTF
TGTGCCAGCAGCTTAGCAGGACAGGGGGGAACCTATGGCTACACCTTC
>TRBJ2-1|TRBV7-2|-|once
CASSARWEQFF
TGTGCCAGCAGCGCCCGGTGGGAGCAGTTCTTC
>TRBJ2-2|TRBV6-4|TRBD2|-
CASSPRGLADTGELFF
TGTGCCAGCAGTCCAAGGGGACTAGCGGACACCGGGGAGCTGTTTTTT
>TRBJ2-2|TRBV19|TRBD2|-
CAATGGNTGELFF
TGTGCCGCAACGGGAGGAAACACCGGGGAGCTGTTTTTT
>TRBJ2-2|TRBV4-1|TRBD2|few
CASSKREVLTGELFF
TGCGCCAGCTCCAAGCGGGAGGTCCTCACCGGGGAGCTGTTTTTT
>TRBJ2-7|TRBV6-5|-|few
CATLRWGVYEQYF
TGTGCCACCCTACGGTGGGGGGTCTACGAGCAGTACTTC
>TRBJ2-5|TRBV19|-|few
CASSLGRETQYF
TGTGCCAGTAGTTTGGGGCGGGAGACCCAGTACTTC
>TRBJ2-1|TRBV19|TRBD2|-
CASSILASGRSPQFF
TGTGCCAGTAGTATTCTTGCTAGCGGGAGATCCCCCCAGTTCTTC
>TRBJ2-2|TRBV13|TRBD1|-
CASSYRINTGGRNTGELFF
TGTGCCAGCAGCTATAGAATAAACACAGGGGGCCGGAACACCGGGGAGCTGTTTTTT
>TRBJ1-5|TRBV19|-|-
CASSVLIDQPQHF
TGTGCCAGTAGTGTTCTCATAGATCAGCCCCAGCATTTT
>TRBJ2-1|TRBV3-1/TRBV3-2|TRBD2|once
CASSQGTSGGIRNNEQFF
TGTGCCAGCAGCCAAGGGACTAGCGGGGGGATCAGGAACAATGAGCAGTTCTTC
>TRBJ2-7|TRBV2|-|-
CASNKRLHYEQYF
TGTGCCAGCAACAAACGACTCCACTACGAGCAGTACTTC
>TRBJ2-5|TRBV28|TRBD1|-
CASIAGGAQETQYF
TGTGCCAGCATCGCAGGGGGCGCCCAAGAGACCCAGTACTTC
>TRBJ2-2|TRBV7-3|-|few
CASSFISGELFF
TGTGCCAGCAGCTTTATTAGCGGGGAGCTGTTTTTT
>TRBJ1-2|TRBV28|-|-
CASSLGQAYGYTF
TGTGCCAGCAGTTTAGGGCAGGCCTATGGCTACACCTTC
>TRBJ2-1|TRBV19|TRBD2|few
CASRARRGTHNEQFF
TGTGCCAGTAGGGCGCGGCGGGGGACCCACAATGAGCAGTTCTTC
>TRBJ2-5|TRBV3-1/TRBV3-2|TRBD2|-
CASSPSASGSLRTQYF
TGTGCCAGCAGCCCGTCGGCTAGCGGGAGTCTTAGGACCCAGTACTTC
>TRBJ2-1|TRBV14|-|-
CASSQARGAGYNEQFF
TGTGCCAGCAGCCAAGCCCGGGGGGCAGGGTACAATGAGCAGTTCTTC
>TRBJ2-5|TRBV5-1|TRBD1|-
CASSLGQGHQETQYF
TGCGCCAGCAGCTTGGGACAGGGGCACCAAGAGACCCAGTACTTC
>TRBJ1-3|TRBV29-1|-|-
CSVGEGSGNTIYF
TGCAGCGTTGGGGAGGGCTCTGGAAACACCATATATTTT